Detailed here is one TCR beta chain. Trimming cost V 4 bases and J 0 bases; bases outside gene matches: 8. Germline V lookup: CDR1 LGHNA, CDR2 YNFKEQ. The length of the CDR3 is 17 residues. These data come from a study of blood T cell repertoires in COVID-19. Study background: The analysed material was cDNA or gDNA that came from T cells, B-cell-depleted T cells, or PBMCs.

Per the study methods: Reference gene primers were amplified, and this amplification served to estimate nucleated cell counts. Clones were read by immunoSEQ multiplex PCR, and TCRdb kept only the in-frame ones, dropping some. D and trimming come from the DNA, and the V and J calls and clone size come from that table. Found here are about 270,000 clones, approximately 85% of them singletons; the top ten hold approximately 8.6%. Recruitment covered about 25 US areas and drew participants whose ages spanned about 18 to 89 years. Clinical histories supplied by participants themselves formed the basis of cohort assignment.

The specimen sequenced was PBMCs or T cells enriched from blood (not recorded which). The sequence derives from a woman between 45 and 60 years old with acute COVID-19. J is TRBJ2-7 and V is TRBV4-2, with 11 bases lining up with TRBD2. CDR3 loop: CASSLLTSGGSSYEQYF. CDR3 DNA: TGTGCCAGCAGCCTGTTAACTAGCGGGGGATCCTCCTACGAGCAGTACTTC.